This entry lists 3 T cell receptor beta chains sequenced from one sample in a study of blood T cell repertoires in COVID-19. TCRdb keeps only in-frame clones here, not all; method: immunoSEQ multiplex PCR. The sample holds about 250,000 clones, nearly 90% seen once. The sample taken for sequencing was peripheral blood. These receptors all stem from a young man with active or convalescent COVID-19.

This clone was seen a few times. The rearrangement uses TRBV7-3 and TRBJ2-5, with D perhaps matching TRBD2 (5 bases). Germline lookup yields CDR1 SGHTA and CDR2 FQGTGA. Trimming cost V 2 bases and J 4 bases, with 8 bases left between them. CDR3 length: 13 residues. The CDR3 is CASSLREGETQYF. The CDR3 DNA sequence: TGTGCCAGCAGCTTACGAGAGGGAGAGACCCAGTACTTC.

The genes are TRBV4-2 and TRBJ2-7; 11 bases fit TRBD2. CDR3 length equals 17 residues. J was trimmed by 2 bases and V by 2 bases; bases with no gene match: 8. Per germline, CDR1 LGHNA and CDR2 YNFKEQ. The CDR3 protein is CASSQLRTSGQTYEQYF. CDR3 bases: TGTGCCAGCAGCCAACTACGGACTAGCGGGCAGACCTACGAGCAGTACTTC.

This rearrangement joins TRBV20-1 to TRBJ1-4, with D unresolved. Per the germline V gene, CDR1 is DFQATT and CDR2 is SNEGSKA (reference sequence). CDR3 length equals 11 residues. Trimming removed 3 bases at V and 6 bases at J, with 5 bases between. CDR3 sequence reads: CSASGYEKLFF. Here the CDR3 DNA reads TGCAGTGCTAGCGGGTATGAAAAACTGTTTTTT.